This T cell receptor beta chain was captured by sequencing in a study of human T cells and chemical hapten exposure. Study-level findings and limits: After DPC sensitization, TCRs above 1 in 1000 frequency showed no change.

It was the library that attached unique molecular identifiers to individual cDNA molecules. Authors' methods: More than 95,000 TCRs per sample was the median, with a range of about 20,000 to 690,600. TCRdb re-analysed the 5' RACE reads in MiXCR, keeping a single row per CDR3 protein. For this entry, the V and J calls and clone size follow TCRdb and not the study's own pipeline. The sample has about 81,000 distinct CDR3 sequences, approximately 16% seen once. The germline V gene encodes CDR1 MDHEN and CDR2 SYDVKM. V was trimmed by 7 bases and J by 5 bases, leaving 25 bases between them. CDR3 length equals 17 residues. This clonotype has a handful of counts. Antigen unknown. Total RNA was isolated from unfractionated whole blood.

The source is a female donor in good health. J is TRBJ2-3 and V is TRBV28, with D possibly called TRBD1 or TRBD2 (5 bases each). The CDR3 bases are TGTGCCAGCATCCCTGGGACGGAGATAGTCGGTGGAGATACGCAGTATTTT. Encoded protein: CASIPGTEIVGGDTQYF.